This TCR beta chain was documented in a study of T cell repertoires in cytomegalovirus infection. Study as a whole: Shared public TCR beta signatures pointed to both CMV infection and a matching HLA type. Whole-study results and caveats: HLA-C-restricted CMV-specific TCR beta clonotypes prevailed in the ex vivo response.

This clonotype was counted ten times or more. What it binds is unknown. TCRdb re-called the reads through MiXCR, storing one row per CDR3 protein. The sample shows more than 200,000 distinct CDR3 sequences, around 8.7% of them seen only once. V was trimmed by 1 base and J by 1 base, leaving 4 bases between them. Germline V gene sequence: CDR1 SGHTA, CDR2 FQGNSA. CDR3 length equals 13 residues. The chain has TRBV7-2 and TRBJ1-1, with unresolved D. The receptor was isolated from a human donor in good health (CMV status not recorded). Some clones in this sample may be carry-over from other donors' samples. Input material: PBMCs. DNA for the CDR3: TGTGCCAGCAGCTTAGGACAGAACACTGAAGCTTTCTTT. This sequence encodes CASSLGQNTEAFF.